The 15 T cell receptor beta chains below come from one sample, sequenced in a study of cytomegalovirus exposure and HLA in healthy donors. This table comes from immunoSEQ multiplex PCR, and its TCRdb copy is limited to in-frame clones, with some not included. The sample yields 200,000 to 250,000 clones, around nine tenths seen once. Sequenced sample: PBMCs. Receptors were obtained from a young woman in good health and CMV-seropositive.

The CDR3 is CAVPARGMENTEAFF. The CDR3 DNA reads TGCGCCGTCCCGGCTCGAGGCATGGAAAACACTGAAGCTTTCTTT. The genes are TRBV5-1 and TRBJ1-1; D gene ambiguous. The CDR3 sequence is 15 residues long. Germline loops: CDR1 SGHRS, CDR2 YFSETQ. V was shortened by 10 bases and J by 2 bases, with 21 bases between the two germline ends.

The chain links TRBV12-5 to TRBJ1-5, with 11 bases aligning to TRBD1. Trimming removed 0 bases from V and 6 bases from J; junction bases left unmatched: 4. This CDR3 comprises 16 residues. The V gene's germline CDR1 is LGHNT and CDR2 FRNRAP. The CDR3 protein is CASGLVGTGGIQPQHF. CDR3 coding DNA: TGTGCTAGTGGTTTGGTCGGGACAGGGGGTATTCAGCCCCAGCATTTT. Combining the CDR3 with reference TRBV12-5 and TRBJ1-5 gives the whole variable domain DARVTQTPRHKVTEMGQEVTMRCQPILGHNTVFWYRQTMMQGLELLAYFRNRAPLDDSGMPKDRFSAEMPDATLATLKIQPSEPRDSAVYFCASGLVGTGGIQPQHFGDGTRLSIL.

This clone was seen only a few times. The V call is TRBV5-1, the J call TRBJ2-7, with a tentative D call TRBD2 (5 bases). CDR3 length: 13 amino acids. CDR1 is SGHRS, CDR2 YFSETQ, per germline. V was trimmed by 4 bases and J by 2 bases, leaving 10 bases between them. CDR3 sequence (DNA): TGCGCCAGCAGCGCAGGAGGTCCCTACGAGCAGTACTTC. It is translated as CASSAGGPYEQYF.

The table lists this clone with a count of one. The rearrangement links TRBV7-3 to TRBJ1-5; 7 bases map to TRBD1. The CDR3 runs 14 residues. J gave up 8 bases and V 1 base, and 5 bases lay outside the gene matches. CDR1 SGHTA and CDR2 FQGTGA come from the germline V gene. The CDR3 reads CASSLKTGYKPQHF. CDR3 DNA sequence: TGTGCCAGCAGCTTAAAGACAGGGTATAAGCCCCAGCATTTT.

The CDR3 reads CASSPPSGGETQYF. The CDR3 nucleotides read TGTGCCAGCAGCCCTCCTTCGGGAGGAGAGACCCAGTACTTC. V and J are TRBV7-9 and TRBJ2-5; 7 bases map to TRBD2. Looked up from germline, CDR1 is SEHNR and CDR2 is FQNEAQ (reference sequence). The CDR3 runs to 14 residues. Trimming at V came to 5 bases and at J to 4 bases, leaving 7 bases not matched to a gene.

The genes are TRBV30 and TRBJ2-7; possibly TRBD1 for D (5 bases). Trimming took 3 bases from V and 4 from J, leaving 25 bases between them. Germline assignment: CDR1 GTSNPN and CDR2 SVGIG (reference sequence). This CDR3 has 17 residues. The CDR3 bases are TGTGCCTGGAGAAGAGAGGACACACACCGGATTTCATACGAGCAGTACTTC. It specifies CAWRREDTHRISYEQYF.

The genes are TRBV6-1 and TRBJ1-5, with D perhaps TRBD1 (5 bases). V was cut by 8 bases and J by 6 bases, with 14 bases left in between. The germline V gene has CDR1 MNHNS and CDR2 SASEGT. CDR3 length equals 13 residues. DNA for the CDR3: TGTGCCAGCGGGGGGGAAAGAGGTCAGCCCCAGCATTTT. Its translation is CASGGERGQPQHF.

J is TRBJ1-2 and V is TRBV28, with a possible D match to TRBD1 (5 bases). Trimming took 4 bases from V and 4 from J, leaving 13 bases between them. The CDR3 has 14 amino acids. Germline V gene data show CDR1 as MDHEN and CDR2 as SYDVKM. CDR3 coding DNA: TGTGCCAGCAGTTCTGGGCAGGGCCTCTATGGCTACACCTTC. Translating gives CASSSGQGLYGYTF.

V is TRBV25-1 and J is TRBJ2-1, with 10 nucleotides matching TRBD1. The CDR3 contains 16 residues. Germline V CDR1 and CDR2: MGHDK, SYGVNS. The junction had 7 bases not matched to a gene; V was cut back by 3 bases and J by 5 bases. Here the CDR3 DNA reads TGTGCCAGCAGTGAGCCGGGGACAGGGGCGAACAATGAGCAGTTCTTC. Amino acid sequence: CASSEPGTGANNEQFF.

This clone was counted once. The chain recombines TRBV28 with TRBJ1-5, with 8 nucleotides matching TRBD1. Germline trimming cut 7 bases from V and 6 bases from J; bases unmatched to any gene: 8. The CDR3 contains 14 residues. Looked up from germline, CDR1 is MDHEN and CDR2 is SYDVKM. The CDR3 DNA follows: TGTGCCAGCACCATTGGACAGGGAGGTCAGCCCCAGCATTTT. Translating it yields CASTIGQGGQPQHF.

The V gene is TRBV4-2, the J gene TRBJ2-3, with a tentative D call TRBD1 (5 bases). Germline CDR1 LGHNA, CDR2 YNFKEQ. The CDR3 extends over 16 amino acids. V was cut by 0 bases and J by 5 bases, with 15 bases left in between. DNA for the CDR3: TGTGCCAGCAGCCAAGATTTGTTAGGGGTACAAGATACGCAGTATTTT. Protein sequence: CASSQDLLGVQDTQYF.

This clone was detected only a few times. For the CDR3, the DNA is TGTGCCTGGAGTTTGACTCTTTACGAGCAGTACTTC. It translates to CAWSLTLYEQYF. The V and J genes are TRBV30 and TRBJ2-7, with D unresolved. V was trimmed by 2 bases and J by 4 bases, leaving 9 bases between them. The germline V gene encodes CDR1 GTSNPN and CDR2 SVGIG (reference sequence). The CDR3 totals 12 residues.

The chain employs TRBV9 and TRBJ2-5, with TRBD2 matching 7 bases. The junction had 18 bases not matched to a gene; V was cut back by 3 bases and J by 7 bases. Germline V gene sequence: CDR1 SGDLS, CDR2 YYNGEE. The CDR3 has 17 amino acids. Written as DNA, the CDR3 is TGTGCCAGCAGCGATCTGTTAGGGGAGGGGATCGAGGGGACCCAGTACTTC. Its translation is CASSDLLGEGIEGTQYF.

The chain links TRBV7-8 to TRBJ2-1; TRBD2 might be the D (6 bases). V lost 7 bases and J 8 bases, leaving 18 bases between the germline ends. CDR3 length: 14 residues. The germline V gene encodes CDR1 SGHVS and CDR2 FQNEAQ. CDR3 sequence: CASKAGHTGDEQFF. CDR3 in DNA: TGTGCCAGCAAGGCGGGTCACACGGGGGATGAGCAGTTCTTC.

The chain employs TRBV19 and TRBJ2-5, with D perhaps matching TRBD1 (6 bases). The V gene's germline CDR1 is LNHDA and CDR2 SQIVND (reference sequence). V dropped 5 bases and J dropped 2 bases, with 15 bases sitting between them. The CDR3 has 15 residues. The chain's CDR3 is CASSFLGTRQETQYF. The CDR3 DNA sequence: TGTGCCAGTAGTTTCCTCGGGACACGACAAGAGACCCAGTACTTC.